This record concerns one T cell receptor beta chain sequence. MiXCR, applied by TCRdb to the RT-PCR reads, yields one record per CDR3 protein. Of fewer than 800,000 distinct CDR3 sequences in the sample, approximately 14% were seen once. The record originates from a study of response to subunit inactivated influenza vaccine. The V segment lost 1 base and the J segment 1 base; nucleotides outside the gene matches: 9. CDR1 SGHAT and CDR2 FQNNGV come from the germline V gene. This CDR3 comprises 18 residues. The source is a man aged 45-65 years who received an inactivated influenza vaccine. The rearrangement joins TRBV11-2 to TRBJ2-3; 9 bases map to TRBD2. The sample consisted of PBMCs from blood, taken about 11 days after vaccination. The CDR3 bases are TGTGCCAGCAGCTTAGTGGTTCGGCGGGGGGGCCGCACAGATACGCAGTATTTT. It yields the protein CASSLVVRRGGRTDTQYF.